This T cell receptor (beta chain) was observed in a study of control samples from healthy donors and cancer patients. TCRdb's copy holds only in-frame clones and misses some; the assay was immunoSEQ multiplex PCR. The repertoire consists of some 140,000 clones, with around 95% occurring once and the leading ten covering approximately 5.7%. This TCR came from a man aged 35 to 55 in good health. The specimen was blood.

The CDR3 DNA sequence: TGTGCCAGTGGACAGGTTGTTTATAGCAATCAGCCCCAGCATTTT. It yields the protein CASGQVVYSNQPQHF. The chain links TRBV21-1 to TRBJ1-5; TRBD1 is taken as the D call from the table, unchecked against the DNA. TRBV21-1 is labeled a pseudogene. This CDR3 region has 15 residues.